The clone carrying this TCR beta chain was detected a few times. Its target is not known. Sequencing was performed with immunoSEQ multiplex PCR; in TCRdb, only in-frame clones are kept and a portion is missing. The data contain some 100,000 clones, 88% of them seen just once; the ten biggest clones take up about 1.8%. After removal of 6 bases from V and 7 bases from J, the junction contained 9 bases not matched to a gene. The germline V gene has CDR1 MNHEY and CDR2 SVGAGI. The CDR3 contains 14 residues. The data were taken from a study of T cell responses to AZD1222 COVID-19 vaccine. Study details: Second doses at about 4 or about 12 weeks were pooled. Findings and caveats of the study: A mostly white British donor set with more females was recruited, and clonal diversity was possibly underestimated. Baseline antibody screening turned up just six or seven seropositive AZD1222 recipients. At 160-218 and 743-854, vaccine-associated CD4 TCRs were dominant, and they spanned spike.

This chain uses TRBV6-5 with TRBJ1-5, with TRBD1 identical over 7 bases. The clonotype originates from an adult in good health. The material sequenced was peripheral blood, taken on day 0 of AZD1222 vaccination. DNA for the CDR3: TGTGCCAGCAGCACCGGGACAGAGGGCCAGCCCCAGCATTTT. Translating gives CASSTGTEGQPQHF.